This TCR beta chain was identified in a study of T cells in Graves' hyperthyroidism and ophthalmopathy. Study-wide points: Through a model of 13 V-J features, ophthalmopathy was separated from stable hyperthyroidism.

With a duration under 2 months, the hyperthyroidism was newly diagnosed in patients aged 18 to 65. Lactation, pregnancy, other autoimmune disease or uncontrolled infection led to exclusion of patients. Before ophthalmopathy appeared, progressors gave blood at initial hyperthyroidism diagnosis. Regions amplified from RNA transcripts were the TCR beta CDR3 regions. TCR CDR3 regions were first amplified by RT-PCR with HTBI primers. A single record per CDR3 protein comes from TCRdb applying MiXCR to the multiplex PCR reads. The sample holds under 400,000 distinct CDR3 sequences, about a sixth seen once. This CDR3 has 13 amino acids. V was cut by 4 bases and J by 4 bases, with 11 bases left in between. Germline V gene sequence: CDR1 SGHDT, CDR2 YYEEEE. This clonotype was seen many times. Antigen: not known.

The gene calls are TRBV5-6 and TRBJ1-1, with unresolved D. This receptor was obtained from a woman aged 18-29 years with Graves' hyperthyroidism that later progressed to Graves' ophthalmopathy. Sample: blood. The CDR3 DNA follows: TGTGCCAGCAGCGATGGCGGCATCACTGAAGCTTTCTTT. Translation gives CASSDGGITEAFF. Full variable domain (missing parts from reference TRBV5-6 and TRBJ1-1): DAGVTQSPTHLIKTRGQQVTLRCSPKSGHDTVSWYQQALGQGPQFIFQYYEEEERQRGNFPDRFSGHQFPNYSSELNVNALLLGDSALYLCASSDGGITEAFFGQGTRLTVV.